This T cell receptor (beta chain) was sequenced during a study of blood T cell repertoires in COVID-19. Background on the study: Nucleic acid was either cDNA or gDNA, and it came from T cells, B-cell-depleted T cells, or PBMCs.

The germline V gene has CDR1 SNHLY and CDR2 FYNNEI. The CDR3 totals 16 residues. The V end was cut by 5 bases, the J end by 4 bases, with 18 bases between. This clone occurred once. Original methodology: Using reference gene primer amplification, nucleated cell counts were estimated. Measured with immunoSEQ multiplex PCR; TCRdb has only the in-frame clones, and not every one. V, J and clone size are taken as reported in that table, and D and trimming were inferred from the DNA itself. This sample has 150,000 to 200,000 clones, with roughly 79% found just once. The chain uses TRBV2 and TRBJ1-5, with D unclear. What was sequenced was peripheral blood. The source of this sequence is a man in his 60s with active or convalescent COVID-19. CDR3 loop: CASSLLGGLFNQPQHF. The CDR3 DNA sequence: TGTGCCAGCAGTCTCCTGGGAGGACTTTTTAATCAGCCCCAGCATTTT.